The rows below give T cell receptor beta chains drawn from one sample of a study of blood T cells in healthy people across ages. TCRdb itself ran the 5' RACE reads through MiXCR, one entry per CDR3 protein. The table lists about 1.4 million distinct CDR3 sequences, almost 60% of them singletons. Sequenced input: blood. The receptors were sampled from a young man in good health. CDR3s include the opening cysteine and the closing phenylalanine or tryptophan. D genes are given only for firm matches. Clone size is given for some rows only: seen once, a few or many times, or a class if the clone is expanded.

j_call	v_call	clone_size	d_call	cdr3_aa	cdr3_nt
TRBJ2-7	TRBV5-5	few	NA	CASSLWDTNSHEQYF	TGTGCCAGCAGCTTATGGGACACCAACTCGCACGAGCAGTACTTC
TRBJ2-6	TRBV3-1	few	NA	CASSLRGTGPYSGANVLTF	TGTGCCAGCAGCCTGCGGGGGACAGGTCCGTACTCGGGGGCCAACGTCCTGACTTTC
TRBJ2-7	TRBV27	NA	TRBD1	CASSLLRTGRGGEQYF	TGTGCCAGCAGTTTATTGAGGACAGGTAGGGGCGGCGAGCAGTACTTC
TRBJ2-7	TRBV11-2	NA	NA	CASSFPSAEQYF	TGTGCCAGCAGCTTTCCGAGCGCGGAGCAGTACTTC
TRBJ2-4	TRBV6-6	NA	TRBD2	CASSPRGSGGYELYF	TGTGCCAGCAGTCCCAGAGGTAGCGGGGGATACGAGCTGTACTTC
TRBJ2-7	TRBV3-1	NA	NA	CASTRDTNTIYEQYF	TGTGCCAGCACCCGGGACACCAACACGATCTACGAGCAGTACTTC
TRBJ2-7	TRBV5-1	NA	TRBD1	CASSLEQGAKYEQYF	TGCGCCAGCAGCTTGGAACAGGGGGCCAAGTACGAGCAGTACTTC
TRBJ2-1	TRBV4-1	NA	TRBD1	CASSRGTGVYNEQFF	TGCGCCAGCAGCCGAGGGACAGGGGTTTACAATGAGCAGTTCTTC
TRBJ1-2	TRBV14	once	TRBD1	CASSQDSRGTGSLDYTF	TGTGCCAGCAGCCAAGATAGTCGGGGGACAGGGAGCCTGGACTACACCTTC
TRBJ1-2	TRBV7-2	NA	NA	CASSLAVGHVNYGYTF	TGTGCCAGCAGCTTAGCCGTGGGACACGTCAACTATGGCTACACCTTC
TRBJ1-4	TRBV20-1	NA	TRBD1	CSAGNRDRQEKLFF	TGCAGTGCCGGGAACCGGGACAGGCAAGAAAAACTGTTTTTT
TRBJ1-1	TRBV7-2	NA	NA	CASSRRAGGTEAFF	TGTGCCAGCAGCCGACGGGCCGGGGGAACTGAAGCTTTCTTT
TRBJ2-6	TRBV6-2/TRBV6-3	NA	NA	CASMGAGISSRANVLTF	TGTGCCAGCATGGGTGCCGGTATAAGCTCTAGGGCCAACGTCCTGACTTTC
TRBJ2-3	TRBV28	NA	NA	CASSHNGDTQYF	TGTGCCAGCAGTCATAACGGGGATACGCAGTATTTT
TRBJ2-3	TRBV7-2	NA	TRBD2	CASSLAGGGVTDTQYF	TGTGCCAGCAGTTTAGCGGGAGGGGGGGTCACAGACACGCAGTATTTT
TRBJ2-7	TRBV7-8	few	NA	CASRAVWMKTGEQYF	TGTGCCAGCCGGGCCGTTTGGATGAAAACGGGCGAGCAGTACTTC
TRBJ2-7	TRBV7-2	NA	NA	CASTPGPYYEQYF	TGTGCCAGCACCCCAGGGCCTTACTACGAGCAGTACTTC
TRBJ2-5	TRBV2	NA	NA	CAGEPWRETQYF	TGTGCCGGCGAACCCTGGAGGGAGACCCAGTACTTC